This T cell receptor beta chain was profiled in a study of cytomegalovirus exposure and HLA in healthy donors. In the study overall: When about 400 donors were genotyped, roughly 78% of them were found to fall in the Caucasian-associated ancestry cluster.

13 Jbeta primers and 60 Vbeta primers were used for the PCR. Per the original data handling: Tens of millions of unique TCR beta chains, roughly 11 million of them shared, were counted by a later analysis. Sequencing was performed with immunoSEQ multiplex PCR; in TCRdb, only in-frame clones are kept and a portion is missing. Clone size and the V and J calls come from that table; the DNA yielded D and trimming. The table has about 140,000 clones, approximately 70% seen once. Germline CDR1 and CDR2: SGHRS and YFSETQ. The CDR3 is made up of 17 amino acids. J was trimmed by 5 bases and V by 4 bases; bases with no gene match: 13.

The sequencing sample was made of PBMCs. This chain links TRBV5-1 with TRBJ2-5, with TRBD2 identical over 11 bases. The clonotype was recovered from a woman in her sixties or seventies in good health and CMV-seronegative. CDR3 region: CASSPMRGLAVRETQYF. DNA for the CDR3: TGCGCCAGCAGCCCCATGCGGGGACTAGCGGTGCGGGAGACCCAGTACTTC. Full variable domain (missing parts from reference TRBV5-1 and TRBJ2-5): KAGVTQTPRYLIKTRGQQVTLSCSPISGHRSVSWYQQTPGQGLQFLFEYFSETQRNKGNFPGRFSGRQFSNSRSEMNVSTLELGDSALYLCASSPMRGLAVRETQYFGPGTRLLVL.